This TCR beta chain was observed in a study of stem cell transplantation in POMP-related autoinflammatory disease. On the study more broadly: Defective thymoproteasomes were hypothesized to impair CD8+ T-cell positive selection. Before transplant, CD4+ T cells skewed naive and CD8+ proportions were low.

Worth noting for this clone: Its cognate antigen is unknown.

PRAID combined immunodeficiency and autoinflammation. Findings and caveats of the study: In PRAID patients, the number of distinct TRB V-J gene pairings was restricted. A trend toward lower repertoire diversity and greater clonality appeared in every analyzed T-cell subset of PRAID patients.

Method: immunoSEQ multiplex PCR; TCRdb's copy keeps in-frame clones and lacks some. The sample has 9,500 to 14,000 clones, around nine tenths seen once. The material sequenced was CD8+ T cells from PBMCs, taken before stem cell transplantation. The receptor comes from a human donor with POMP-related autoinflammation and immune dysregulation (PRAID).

CDR3 nucleotide sequence: TGTGCCAGCAGCTTGACTAGCGATGGCACAGATACGCAGTATTTT. Its translation is CASSLTSDGTDTQYF. The gene calls are TRBV5-6 and TRBJ2-3; 7 nucleotides match TRBD2. Germline CDR1 and CDR2: SGHDT and YYEEEE. Trimming cost V 1 base and J 1 base; bases outside gene matches: 3. There are 15 residues in the CDR3.